The entry below gives a single T cell receptor (beta chain) sequence along with its context. This record comes from a study of blood T cell repertoires in COVID-19. Assay: immunoSEQ multiplex PCR; the TCRdb copy retains only in-frame clones and omits some. The repertoire holds about 77,000 clones, with 80% as singletons. This CDR3 has 18 residues. The J segment lost 7 bases and the V segment lost 4 bases, leaving 14 bases of the junction unmatched. The germline V gene encodes CDR1 KGHDR and CDR2 SFDVKD. The TCR originated in a woman aged 70-85 years with acute or convalescent COVID-19. V gene TRBV24-1 combines with J gene TRBJ1-4; 10 nucleotides agree with TRBD1. Sequencing used peripheral blood. For the CDR3, the DNA is TGTGCCACCAGTGACCAATCCGGGACAGGGGTTTTTGGTGAAAAACTGTTTTTT. Translation gives CATSDQSGTGVFGEKLFF.